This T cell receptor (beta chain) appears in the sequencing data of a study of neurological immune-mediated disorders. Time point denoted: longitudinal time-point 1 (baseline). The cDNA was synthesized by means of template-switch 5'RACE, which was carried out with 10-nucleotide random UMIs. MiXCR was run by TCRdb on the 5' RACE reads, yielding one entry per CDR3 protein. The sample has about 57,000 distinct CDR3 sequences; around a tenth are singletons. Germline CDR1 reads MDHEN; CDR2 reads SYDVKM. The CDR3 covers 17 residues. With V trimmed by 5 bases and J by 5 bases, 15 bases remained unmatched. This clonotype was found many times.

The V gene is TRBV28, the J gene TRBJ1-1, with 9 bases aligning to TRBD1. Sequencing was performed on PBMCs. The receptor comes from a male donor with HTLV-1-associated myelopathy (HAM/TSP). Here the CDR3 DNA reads TGTGCCAGCAGTCCGACAGGGGGTGAAATCACAAGAACTGAAGCTTTCTTT. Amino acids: CASSPTGGEITRTEAFF. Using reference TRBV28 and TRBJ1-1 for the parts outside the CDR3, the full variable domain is DVKVTQSSRYLVKRTGEKVFLECVQDMDHENMFWYRQDPGLGLRLIYFSYDVKMKEKGDIPEGYSVSREKKERFSLILESASTNQTSMYLCASSPTGGEITRTEAFFGQGTRLTVV.